These 10 T cell receptor beta chains originate from one sample sequenced in a study of blood T cell repertoires in COVID-19. The data were produced by immunoSEQ multiplex PCR, yet TCRdb's version contains in-frame clones alone and is incomplete. The data contain 150,000 to 200,000 clones, approximately 92% of them singletons. The sample was peripheral blood. Source of these receptors: a man aged 50 to 60 with acute or convalescent COVID-19.

This clone appeared once. The chain links TRBV9 to TRBJ1-3; a possible D gene is TRBD1 (6 bases). The germline V gene encodes CDR1 SGDLS and CDR2 YYNGEE. The length of the CDR3 is 13 residues. The V end lost 4 bases, the J end lost 2 bases, and 7 bases lay between the germline ends. The CDR3 bases are TGTGCCAGCAGCAACAGGGCTGGAAACACCATATATTTT. This codes for CASSNRAGNTIYF.

The J gene is TRBJ2-2, the V gene TRBV18; 9 positions match TRBD1. This CDR3 is 16 amino acids long. Unmatched junction bases numbered 5, after V lost 2 bases and J lost 4 bases. Germline V lookup: CDR1 KGHSH, CDR2 LQKENI. CDR3 coding DNA: TGTGCCAGCTCACCAAGTAGGACAGGGGCCACCGGGGAGCTGTTTTTT. The encoded protein is CASSPSRTGATGELFF.

J is TRBJ1-1 and V is TRBV29-1; D gene ambiguous. CDR3 length: 12 residues. Per the germline V gene, CDR1 is SQVTM and CDR2 is ANQGSEA. The V gene lost 7 bases and the J gene lost 6 bases, with 15 bases spanning the gap. In DNA, the CDR3 is TGCAGCGCAGATTGGGAGATTTCTGAAGCTTTCTTT. It yields the protein CSADWEISEAFF.

The rearrangement uses TRBV5-1 and TRBJ2-3, with TRBD2 matching 10 bases. The ends lost 3 bases at V and 3 bases at J; junction bases unmatched: 7. The CDR3 extends over 16 amino acids. CDR1 is SGHRS, CDR2 YFSETQ, per germline. The DNA of the CDR3 is TGCGCCAGCAGCTGGACTAGCGGCCCTATTACAGATACGCAGTATTTT. Residues: CASSWTSGPITDTQYF.

The V gene is TRBV19, the J gene TRBJ1-5; TRBD1 might be the D (5 bases). This CDR3 has 12 residues. Germline V gene sequence: CDR1 LNHDA, CDR2 SQIVND (reference sequence). Trimming left V 6 bases short and J 9 bases short, with 12 bases between. CDR3 in DNA: TGTGCCAGTAGAATACAGGCGGGGCCCCAGCATTTT. Translating it yields CASRIQAGPQHF.

V usage is TRBV24-1 and J usage is TRBJ2-2, with 8 positions matching TRBD1. J was trimmed by 0 bases and V by 6 bases; bases with no gene match: 5. There are 16 residues in the CDR3. CDR1 and CDR2 (germline): KGHDR, SFDVKD. CDR3 protein: CATSTLGQANTGELFF. Here the CDR3 DNA reads TGTGCCACCAGTACCCTGGGACAGGCGAACACCGGGGAGCTGTTTTTT.

The gene calls are TRBV21-1 and TRBJ1-4; TRBD1, as called in the table, went unchecked against the DNA. TRBV21-1 is assigned pseudogene status. The CDR3 is 17 amino acids. This CDR3 reads CASSKLKQGFPGEKLFF. The DNA for the CDR3 is TGTGCCAGCAGCAAATTAAAACAGGGGTTCCCCGGTGAAAAACTGTTTTTT.

The V call is TRBV12-5, the J call TRBJ2-7; 7 nucleotides match TRBD2. Germline CDR1 LGHNT, CDR2 FRNRAP. The CDR3 totals 18 residues. Trimming at V came to 3 bases and at J to 4 bases, leaving 18 bases not matched to a gene. In DNA, the CDR3 is TGTGCTAGTGGTTTAGCCCCTAGCGGACCCGCTAGGAAGTACGAGCAGTACTTC. This sequence encodes CASGLAPSGPARKYEQYF. The whole variable domain, filled in from reference TRBV12-5 and TRBJ2-7, reads DARVTQTPRHKVTEMGQEVTMRCQPILGHNTVFWYRQTMMQGLELLAYFRNRAPLDDSGMPKDRFSAEMPDATLATLKIQPSEPRDSAVYFCASGLAPSGPARKYEQYFGPGTRLTVT.

The V gene is TRBV11-2, the J gene TRBJ2-1; D call uncertain. The V gene lost 1 base and the J gene lost 9 bases, with 10 bases spanning the gap. Germline V CDR1 and CDR2: SGHAT, FQNNGV. This CDR3 is 13 amino acids long. CDR3 region: CASSLGHPVEQFF. CDR3 DNA: TGTGCCAGCAGCTTAGGTCATCCGGTTGAGCAGTTCTTC.

V gene TRBV28 combines with J gene TRBJ2-3; 7 bases are shared with TRBD1. Germline trimming cut 4 bases from V and 3 bases from J; bases unmatched to any gene: 7. The CDR3 is made up of 15 amino acids. The germline CDR1 and CDR2 sequences are MDHEN and SYDVKM. The DNA of the CDR3 is TGTGCCAGCAGTTCAGGGGGAATAGGGACAGATACGCAGTATTTT. As protein: CASSSGGIGTDTQYF.